These T cell receptor beta chains were read from a single sample in a study of shared clonotypes between healthy human individuals. Here immunoSEQ multiplex PCR was the method, and the copy in TCRdb shows in-frame clones only, minus some. The table has hundreds of thousands of clones, roughly 70% seen once. The sample consisted of memory CD4+ T cells sorted from blood. The origin of the receptors is a woman aged 25 to 39 in good health. CDR3s leave out the opening cysteine and the closing phenylalanine or tryptophan.

v_call cdr3_length cdr3_aa
TRBV11-2 13 ASSRTRDRRETQY
TRBV21-1 13 ASSEGGNSNQPQH
TRBV4-1 12 ASSQDQNKETQY
TRBV29-1 10 SVGQGIPEAF
TRBV19 13 ASSRYRDSSYEQY
TRBV10-2 13 ASSEGTAANYGYT
TRBV5-1 13 ASSLAGHRNTEAF
TRBV29-1 13 SVGGRSTSTDTQY
TRBV27 12 ASSLRGTNNEQF
TRBV2 14 ASSEPGTVSSYEQY
TRBV28 18 ASRSLGLAGGPGYTDTQY
TRBV5-1 12 ASSLNAEITEAF
TRBV6-1 12 ASSGRQGIETQY
TRBV13 14 ASSLYPARGGYGYT
TRBV6-5 12 ASSPGRANEKLF
TRBV9 19 ASSTPGTSGMKESSYNEQF
TRBV30 12 AWSFGNSAGELF
TRBV7-2 14 ATGRGAVLTADTQY
TRBV7-9 12 ASSFKSGYNEQF
TRBV18 14 ASSWLADSSYNEQF
TRBV19 11 ASSPHMNTEAF
TRBV27 12 ASRTGTASYEQY
TRBV10-1 12 AKDSSKKSYEQY
TRBV5-1 16 ASSPDGPSGTRTDTQY
TRBV5-4 9 ASSTNNEQF
TRBV28 15 ASSPRGRGSSNQPQH
TRBV5-1 15 ASSSYTRTGFSNEQF
TRBV2 11 ASRVDRQETQY
TRBV10-3 13 AISEGASAANTIY
TRBV19 13 ASSGQGTSNQPQH
TRBV5-4 12 ASSLGGRSNEQF
TRBV27 13 ASSSGTRYSYEQY
TRBV4-1 17 ASSQAPGTSTPFGNEQF
TRBV30 12 AYKLGTPNYEQY
TRBV5-1 15 ASSLGAGGRATGELF
TRBV5-1 13 ASSLGTVTIYGYT
TRBV2 11 ASSRTAEEKLF
TRBV7-9 17 ASSLGIRAGGRANYGYT